This TCR beta chain was observed in a study of cytomegalovirus exposure and HLA in healthy donors. In its sample, this clone was seen a few times. The germline V and J ends were trimmed by 1 base and 10 bases, with 17 bases remaining between them. Germline V gene sequence: CDR1 MNHEY, CDR2 SMNVEV (reference sequence). The CDR3 has 15 amino acids. With 60 Vbeta and 13 Jbeta primers, the PCR was carried out. Measured with immunoSEQ multiplex PCR; TCRdb has only the in-frame clones, and not every one. The repertoire consists of about 98,000 clones, with roughly 80% occurring once and the leading ten covering 16%.

V is TRBV27 and J is TRBJ2-1; TRBD2 is a possible D gene (6 bases). The sequencing sample was made of PBMCs. The clonotype comes from a man aged 60-69 years in good health and CMV-seropositive. The CDR3 sequence: CASSLYARGTPEQFF. The CDR3 DNA sequence: TGTGCCAGCAGTTTATACGCCCGGGGGACCCCCGAGCAGTTCTTC.